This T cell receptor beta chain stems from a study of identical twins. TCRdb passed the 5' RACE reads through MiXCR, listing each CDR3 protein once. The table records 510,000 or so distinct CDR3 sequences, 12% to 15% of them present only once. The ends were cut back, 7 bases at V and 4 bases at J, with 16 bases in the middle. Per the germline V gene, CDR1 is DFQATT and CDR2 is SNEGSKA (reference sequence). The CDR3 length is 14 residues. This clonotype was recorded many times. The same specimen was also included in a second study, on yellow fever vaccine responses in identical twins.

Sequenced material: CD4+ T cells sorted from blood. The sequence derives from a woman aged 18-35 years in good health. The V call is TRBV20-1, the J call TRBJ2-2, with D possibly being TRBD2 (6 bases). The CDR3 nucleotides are TGCAGTGGGCGTCCTAGCGCGAGCACCGGGGAGCTGTTTTTT. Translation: CSGRPSASTGELFF.